A selection of T cell receptor beta chains follows, all from one sample in a study of shared T cell receptors in the human thymus. The assay was immunoSEQ multiplex PCR, and TCRdb's table has in-frame clones only and misses some. The table shows 700,000 to 750,000 clones, with roughly 85% occurring only once. These same records also appear under a second study, on human thymus T cells.

The sequenced material came from thymocytes. The receptors stem from a girl under two years old with a congenital heart defect. CDR3s leave out the opening cysteine and the closing phenylalanine or tryptophan. The order of the fields is CDR3 protein, V gene, J gene.

CDR3 protein: ASSPNRLAGGPTGELF
V gene: TRBV7-6
J gene: TRBJ2-2

CDR3 protein: ASRQPGQRAF
V gene: TRBV11-2
J gene: TRBJ1-1

CDR3 protein: ASSAPGQTMVRRNQPQH
V gene: TRBV9
J gene: TRBJ1-5

CDR3 protein: ASSLDGRGEFYEQY
V gene: TRBV5-1
J gene: TRBJ2-7

CDR3 protein: ASSHLTDYTGELF
V gene: TRBV7-9
J gene: TRBJ2-2

CDR3 protein: ASRVRRGIIANYGYT
V gene: TRBV10-1
J gene: TRBJ1-2

CDR3 protein: ASSESADRWQGGTSYT
V gene: TRBV10-1
J gene: TRBJ1-2

CDR3 protein: SARRVDGYT
V gene: TRBV20-1
J gene: TRBJ1-2

CDR3 protein: ASSSRTSLYEQY
V gene: TRBV5-1
J gene: TRBJ2-7

CDR3 protein: ASSSGLLVSGNTIY
V gene: TRBV5-5
J gene: TRBJ1-3

CDR3 protein: ASSSGGTRSYNEQF
V gene: TRBV27
J gene: TRBJ2-1

CDR3 protein: ASSGRDRGPRNTIY
V gene: TRBV9
J gene: TRBJ1-3

CDR3 protein: AWRLRAPNQPQH
V gene: TRBV30
J gene: TRBJ1-5

CDR3 protein: ASSQGQGSTGELF
V gene: TRBV16
J gene: TRBJ2-2

CDR3 protein: AIPGGDTEAF
V gene: TRBV2
J gene: TRBJ1-1

CDR3 protein: ASSTQGYGYT
V gene: TRBV19
J gene: TRBJ1-2

CDR3 protein: ASSGQGTPEAF
V gene: TRBV2
J gene: TRBJ1-1